This T cell receptor beta chain was obtained from a study of PD-L1 blockade in urothelial cancer. Across the study: Men with urothelial cancer arising in the bladder made up about 90% of the roughly 29 patients. Among blood samples, the median T cell count was some 140,000. As for prior chemotherapy regimens, patients had received 0 to 3.

A note on this clone: This sample includes further DNA sequences coding for the same CDR3.

This CDR3 region has 11 residues. V shed 10 bases and J shed 4 bases, with 10 bases lying between them. Looked up from germline, CDR1 is MNHEY and CDR2 is SVGAGI. Time point in this sample: pretreatment peripheral blood. Synthetic TCR analog templates were added to each PCR reaction. Generated by immunoSEQ multiplex PCR, the TCRdb table keeps only in-frame clones and is missing some. The sample contains 95,000 or so clones, around 87% of which appear only once. The chain links TRBV6-5 to TRBJ1-2; D gene ambiguous. The sample consisted of PBMCs, taken around atezolizumab (anti-PD-L1) treatment. The source is a man aged 55 to 69 with urothelial cancer. DNA of the CDR3: TGTGCCACCCAAGCGGTCTATGGCTACACCTTC. Translating gives CATQAVYGYTF.